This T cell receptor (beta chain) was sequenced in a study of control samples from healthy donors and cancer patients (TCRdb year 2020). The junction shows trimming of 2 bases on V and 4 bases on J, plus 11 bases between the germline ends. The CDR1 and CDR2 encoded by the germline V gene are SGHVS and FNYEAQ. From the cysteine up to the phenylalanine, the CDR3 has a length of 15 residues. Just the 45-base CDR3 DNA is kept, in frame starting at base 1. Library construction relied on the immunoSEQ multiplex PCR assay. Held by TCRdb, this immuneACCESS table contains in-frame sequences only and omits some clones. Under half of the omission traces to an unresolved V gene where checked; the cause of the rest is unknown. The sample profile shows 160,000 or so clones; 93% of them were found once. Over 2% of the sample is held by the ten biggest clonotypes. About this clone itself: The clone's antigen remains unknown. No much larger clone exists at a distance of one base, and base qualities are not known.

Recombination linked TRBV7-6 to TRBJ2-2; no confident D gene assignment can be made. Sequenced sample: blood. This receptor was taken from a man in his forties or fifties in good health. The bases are TGTGCCAGCAGCTTATCCGGGCCGTCCACCGGGGAGCTGTTTTTT. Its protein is CASSLSGPSTGELFF.